The T cell receptor (beta chain) under discussion was sequenced for a study of blood T cell repertoires in COVID-19. Per the original data handling: The assay estimated nucleated cells by amplifying reference gene primers. TCRdb's copy holds only in-frame clones and misses some; the assay was immunoSEQ multiplex PCR. The DNA was the basis for D and trimming; V, J and clone size are from that table. The sample yields about 310,000 clones, nearly 90% seen once. CDR3 length: 18 residues. V trimming: 4 bases; J trimming: 4 bases; junction bases outside the gene matches: 14. Germline V gene lookup returns CDR1 MDHEN and CDR2 SYDVKM. This clone was recorded once.

The chain combines TRBV28 with TRBJ1-1; 11 nucleotides align to TRBD1. The receptor was isolated from a woman in her thirties or forties with COVID-19, enrolled during active disease. The sequenced material came from peripheral blood. The CDR3 here is CASSSLKDRGRVPTEAFF. The CDR3 DNA is TGTGCCAGCAGTTCTTTAAAGGACAGGGGGCGCGTTCCCACTGAAGCTTTCTTT.